This TCR beta chain came from a study of blood T cell repertoires in COVID-19 (dated by TCRdb to about 2020). Background on the whole study: Samples covering the acute and convalescent phases of COVID-19 were provided by collaborators in the United States, Italy and Spain. The dataset comprised deeply sampled blood TCRbeta repertoires from subjects exposed to, actively infected with, or recovered from COVID-19. HLA class I and class II types, where available, came from metadata supplied by the sample provider rather than from assay-based typing. The samples were drawn from the first 160 participants of the ongoing ImmuneRACE study and from roughly 1,300 subjects provided by 6 global collaborators. The repertoires were made available in a free public database intended to serve as a resource for research on the immune response to SARS-CoV-2. The material from the prospective study consisted of cDNA or gDNA derived from T cells, B-cell-depleted T cells, or PBMCs. Nearly every sample came with metadata listing a de-identified subject ID, COVID-19 status, age in years and sex.

Reading from cysteine to phenylalanine, the CDR3 counts 14 amino acids. Just CDR3 DNA is preserved here, 42 bases in frame from base 1. Trimmed from V: 4 bases; trimmed from J: 3 bases; junction bases lacking a gene match: 5. CDR1 SGHNT and CDR2 YYREEE are derived from the germline V gene (reference sequence). This clone has a single count. The antigen this receptor binds is unknown. No much larger clone is present one base from it, and per-base qualities are unavailable. Paper-wide results and their limitations: The amount of clinical and demographic metadata varied by source and participant and was provided uncurated.

TCRbeta CDR3 regions were amplified from genomic DNA by means of the immunoSEQ Assay, a bias-controlled multiplex PCR. Per the source publication's procedure: Nucleated cell counts per sample were estimated from amplification of reference gene primers within the assay. To quantify the absolute abundance of each unique TCRbeta CDR3 rearrangement, sequence reads were collapsed and filtered. For each sample, productive Simpson clonality was calculated as the square root of Simpson's diversity index across productive rearrangements. Entries here come from immuneACCESS through TCRdb and include only in-frame sequences with V and J called. Some clones fail to appear in such tables; in the studies checked, an unresolved V gene covers under half of the shortfall, and the cause of the remainder is unknown. That table gives V, J and clone size, and the DNA gave D and trimming. The sample records roughly 60,000 clones, about 93% of which are singletons. The ten largest make up around 10% of the sample.

The collaborating institutions used their own protocols to collect whole blood in K2EDTA tubes. Collaborator samples were shipped for TCRbeta analysis as frozen whole blood, isolated PBMCs, or DNA extracted from either sample type. Source material: peripheral blood. The origin of this receptor is a woman of 80 years or more with active COVID-19. The chain is encoded by TRBV5-4 joined to TRBJ1-1, with 8 bases aligning to TRBD1. The CDR3 region has the sequence CASSHKDRDTEAFF. The nucleotides are TGTGCCAGCAGCCACAAGGACAGGGACACTGAAGCTTTCTTT.